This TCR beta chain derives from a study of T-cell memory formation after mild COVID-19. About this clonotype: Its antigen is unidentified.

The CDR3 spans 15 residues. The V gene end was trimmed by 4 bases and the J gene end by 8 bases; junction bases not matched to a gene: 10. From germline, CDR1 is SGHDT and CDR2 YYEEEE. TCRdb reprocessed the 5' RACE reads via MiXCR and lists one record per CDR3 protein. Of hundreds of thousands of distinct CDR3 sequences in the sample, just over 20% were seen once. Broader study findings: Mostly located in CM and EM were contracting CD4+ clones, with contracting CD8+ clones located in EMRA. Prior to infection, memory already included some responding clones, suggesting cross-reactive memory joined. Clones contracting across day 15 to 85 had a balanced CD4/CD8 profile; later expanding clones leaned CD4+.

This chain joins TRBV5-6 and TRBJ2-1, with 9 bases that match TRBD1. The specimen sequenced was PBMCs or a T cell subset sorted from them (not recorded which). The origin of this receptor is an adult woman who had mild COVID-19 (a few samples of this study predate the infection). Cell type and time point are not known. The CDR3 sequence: CASSDPGQGVHEQFF. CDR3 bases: TGTGCCAGCAGCGATCCGGGACAGGGTGTCCATGAGCAGTTCTTC.